One sample yielded the 28 T cell receptor beta chains listed below, sequenced in a study of beta chain features in type 1 diabetes. Expressed TCRB transcripts were sequenced, since all the RNA that had been isolated was reverse transcribed. The protocol was immunoSEQ multiplex PCR, while the TCRdb copy is restricted to in-frame clones and leaves out a portion. This repertoire shows about 620,000 clones, 15% to 17% found once; its top ten account for around 0.095%. Input material: naive CD4+ T cells from blood. The receptors come from a man aged 18 to 29 in good health.

The J gene is TRBJ1-2, the V gene TRBV7-2, with TRBD1 as a possible D gene (5 bases). Looked up from germline, CDR1 is SGHTA and CDR2 is FQGNSA. With 1 base removed from V and 5 bases from J, the gap between germline ends came to 14 bases. The CDR3 is 15 amino acids. The CDR3 protein is CASSLVVTGGYGYTF. CDR3 coding DNA: TGTGCCAGCAGCTTAGTGGTGACGGGGGGATATGGCTACACCTTC. Looking up the rest from reference TRBV7-2 and TRBJ1-2 gives the full variable domain: GAGVSQSPSNKVTEKGKDVELRCDPISGHTALYWYRQSLGQGLEFLIYFQGNSAPDKSGLPSDRFSAERTGGSVSTLTIQRTQQEDSAVYLCASSLVVTGGYGYTFGSGTRLTVV.

This clone was counted only a few times. The chain links TRBV28 to TRBJ2-3; 8 bases match TRBD2. The CDR3 runs to 17 residues. The germline gives CDR1 MDHEN, CDR2 SYDVKM. The junction had 8 bases not matched to a gene; V was cut back by 3 bases and J by 0 bases. In DNA form, the CDR3 reads TGTGCCAGCAGTTTCCTTTGGACTAGCCCAAGCACAGATACGCAGTATTTT. Translating gives CASSFLWTSPSTDTQYF.

The V and J genes are TRBV6-4 and TRBJ1-5; D unresolved. V was clipped by 5 bases and J by 2 bases, with 7 bases between them. The CDR3 length is 13 residues. The germline gives CDR1 MRHNA, CDR2 SNTAGT. CDR3 loop: CASSREGNQPQHF. CDR3 bases: TGTGCCAGCAGTCGGGAGGGCAATCAGCCCCAGCATTTT.

J is TRBJ1-3 and V is TRBV7-2, with unresolved D. V was clipped by 4 bases and J by 0 bases, with 10 bases between them. In germline, CDR1 is SGHTA, CDR2 FQGNSA. The CDR3 is 15 residues long. The chain's CDR3 is CASSYRPFSGNTIYF. CDR3 DNA: TGTGCCAGCAGCTATCGACCGTTCTCTGGAAACACCATATATTTT.

The chain joins TRBV28 to TRBJ2-4; 7 bases map to TRBD2. The CDR3 contains 15 residues. J gave up 3 bases and V 5 bases, and 7 bases lay outside the gene matches. Germline CDR1 reads MDHEN; CDR2 reads SYDVKM. The CDR3 reads CASSPRGEGKNIQYF. The CDR3 coding sequence is TGTGCCAGCAGTCCCCGGGGGGAGGGCAAAAACATTCAGTACTTC.

This clone appeared a few times. The chain links TRBV7-3 to TRBJ2-7; no reliable D call. This CDR3 spans 14 amino acids. V was pared by 2 bases and J by 2 bases, with 10 bases between. Germline V CDR1 and CDR2: SGHTA, FQGTGA. CDR3 DNA sequence: TGTGCCAGCAGCTTAGCTGGCCTGGCCTACGAGCAGTACTTC. Encoded protein: CASSLAGLAYEQYF.

CDR3 residues: CASSYGGRIHEKLFF. The CDR3 DNA reads TGTGCCAGCAGTTACGGGGGTCGGATCCATGAAAAACTGTTTTTT. This rearrangement joins TRBV27 to TRBJ1-4; possibly TRBD1 for D (5 bases). The ends were cut back, 4 bases at V and 6 bases at J, with 15 bases in the middle. The CDR3 covers 15 residues. Germline-derived CDR1 and CDR2 are MNHEY and SMNVEV (reference sequence).

This clone was seen a few times. CDR3 DNA: TGTGCCAGCATCGGGACGGGCTACGAGCAGTACTTC. This sequence encodes CASIGTGYEQYF. The chain links TRBV10-3 to TRBJ2-7; either TRBD1 or TRBD2 may supply D (5 bases each). CDR1 and CDR2 from the germline V gene are ENHRY and SYGVKD. Trimming took 10 bases from V and 3 from J, leaving 13 bases between them. The CDR3 is made up of 12 amino acids.

In its sample, this clone was seen a few times. The V and J genes are TRBV30 and TRBJ1-2; tentatively, D is TRBD1 (6 bases). CDR3 length equals 13 residues. Germline V gene sequence: CDR1 GTSNPN, CDR2 SVGIG (reference sequence). DNA of the CDR3: TGTGCTCTGGGGGCTGGGGCTAACTATGGCTACACCTTC. It codes for CALGAGANYGYTF.

This rearrangement joins TRBV15 to TRBJ1-1; D is unresolved. The V end was cut by 0 bases, the J end by 6 bases, with 14 bases between. The CDR3 has 15 residues. CDR1 and CDR2 from the germline V gene are LNHNV and YYDKDF (reference sequence). The DNA of the CDR3 is TGTGCCACCAGCAGAGAAAAGGGTTTCTCGGCTGAAGCTTTCTTT. This encodes CATSREKGFSAEAFF.

This clone has only a few counts. The gene calls are TRBV10-3 and TRBJ1-4, with D perhaps TRBD1 (5 bases). This CDR3 is 13 amino acids long. Deletions cut 6 bases from V and 8 bases from J, with 13 bases between. Germline V gives CDR1 ENHRY, CDR2 SYGVKD. As DNA, the CDR3 is TGTGCCATCAGCGCCAGGGAGAGGGAAAAACTGTTTTTT. Protein sequence: CAISAREREKLFF.

The chain is built from TRBV27 and TRBJ2-1; tentatively, D is TRBD1 (5 bases). CDR1 and CDR2 (germline): MNHEY, SMNVEV (reference sequence). Trimming pared 6 bases from V and 9 bases from J, leaving 15 bases between. The CDR3 has 13 residues. CDR3 amino acids: CASRTVGSSEQFF. As DNA, the CDR3 is TGTGCCAGCAGGACAGTCGGTAGTAGTGAGCAGTTCTTC.

The gene calls are TRBV7-9 and TRBJ2-5; 12 nucleotides match TRBD2. CDR3 length equals 15 residues. V was pared by 3 bases and J by 4 bases, with 3 bases of the junction left unmatched. Per germline, CDR1 SEHNR and CDR2 FQNEAQ (reference sequence). In DNA, the CDR3 is TGTGCCAGCAGCTTGCGACTAGCGGGAGTAGAGACCCAGTACTTC. As protein: CASSLRLAGVETQYF.

V gene TRBV5-1 combines with J gene TRBJ2-7, with D perhaps TRBD1 (6 bases). The ends were cut back, 4 bases at V and 6 bases at J, with 14 bases in the middle. The CDR3 totals 13 residues. Germline CDR1 SGHRS, CDR2 YFSETQ. The DNA for the CDR3 is TGCGCCAGCAGCGTGACAGGTTGGGGCGAGCAGTACTTC. Its protein is CASSVTGWGEQYF.

The V call is TRBV7-9, the J call TRBJ2-7, with D possibly TRBD2 on 6 matching bases. Between the trimmed V and J ends, which lost 1 base and 2 bases, there was a span of 12 bases. CDR3 length equals 15 residues. Germline lookup yields CDR1 SEHNR and CDR2 FQNEAQ (reference sequence). Here the CDR3 reads CASSLDAGGTYEQYF. The CDR3 DNA reads TGTGCCAGCAGCTTAGACGCAGGAGGGACCTACGAGCAGTACTTC.

The chain recombines TRBV10-3 with TRBJ2-7; maybe TRBD2 (6 bases). The V end lost 2 bases, the J end lost 2 bases, and 13 bases lay between the germline ends. This CDR3 has 15 amino acids. The germline V gene has CDR1 ENHRY and CDR2 SYGVKD. The CDR3 DNA sequence: TGTGCCATCAGTGAGGTTGGTAGCGGAGCCTACGAGCAGTACTTC. This codes for CAISEVGSGAYEQYF.

This clone turned up a few times. The chain is built from TRBV4-1 and TRBJ2-6, with 9 bases lining up with TRBD1. The CDR3 loop spans 18 amino acids. The ends lost 3 bases at V and 0 bases at J; junction bases unmatched: 6. Germline V gene lookup returns CDR1 MGHRA and CDR2 YSYEKL. CDR3 in DNA: TGCGCCAGCAGCCAGAGGACAGGGGCCCTCTCTGGGGCCAACGTCCTGACTTTC. Its protein is CASSQRTGALSGANVLTF.

This clone came up a few times. The chain employs TRBV7-6 and TRBJ2-7; TRBD1 matches at 11 bases. With 5 bases clipped from V and 6 bases from J, the junction kept 6 bases outside the gene matches. The CDR3 totals 14 residues. The germline V gene has CDR1 SGHVS and CDR2 FNYEAQ. CDR3 residues: CASSPRDRGAEQYF. DNA of the CDR3: TGTGCCAGCAGCCCCCGGGACAGGGGGGCCGAGCAGTACTTC.

In this sample, this clone turned up a few times. The rearrangement links TRBV5-1 to TRBJ1-1, with D possibly matching TRBD1 (5 bases). Trimming removed 1 base at V and 1 base at J, with 11 bases between. The length of the CDR3 is 15 residues. Germline CDR1 is SGHRS and CDR2 is YFSETQ. CDR3 sequence (DNA): TGCGCCAGCAGCTTGTCCTCGGGGGGGAACACTGAAGCTTTCTTT. This encodes CASSLSSGGNTEAFF.

This clone was seen more than once but under ten times. The sample holds other DNA sequences that translate to the same CDR3. The CDR3 region has the DNA TGTGCCATCAGAGGGACAGAAGAGACCCAGTACTTC. Translation: CAIRGTEETQYF. V and J are TRBV10-3 and TRBJ2-5; 7 nucleotides match TRBD1. Per germline, CDR1 ENHRY and CDR2 SYGVKD. The junction had 1 base not matched to a gene; V was cut back by 6 bases and J by 3 bases. This CDR3 region has 12 residues.

V gene TRBV2 combines with J gene TRBJ2-1; no clear D. The germline V and J ends were trimmed by 8 bases and 6 bases, with 14 bases remaining between them. CDR3 length equals 13 residues. Germline V gene data show CDR1 as SNHLY and CDR2 as FYNNEI. The CDR3 is CASVAGRRNEQFF. CDR3 nucleotide sequence: TGTGCCAGCGTGGCCGGGCGCCGCAATGAGCAGTTCTTC.

The chain joins TRBV27 to TRBJ1-5; D possibly corresponds to TRBD1 (5 bases). The CDR3 loop spans 16 amino acids. From germline, CDR1 is MNHEY and CDR2 SMNVEV (reference sequence). Trimming pared 5 bases from V and 2 bases from J, leaving 16 bases between. Here the CDR3 reads CASSPQTPGGNQPQHF. The CDR3 DNA reads as TGTGCCAGCAGTCCACAAACCCCGGGGGGCAATCAGCCCCAGCATTTT.

In its sample, this clone was seen a few times. The V gene is TRBV5-1, the J gene TRBJ2-7, with D possibly TRBD1 on 6 matching bases. The CDR3 spans 14 residues. From germline, CDR1 is SGHRS and CDR2 YFSETQ. Trimming stripped 2 bases from V and 2 bases from J, with 11 bases between. The CDR3 sequence: CASSFNDRPYEQYF. CDR3 coding DNA: TGCGCCAGCAGCTTTAACGACAGGCCCTACGAGCAGTACTTC. The complete variable domain, with remaining parts taken from reference TRBV5-1 and TRBJ2-7, reads KAGVTQTPRYLIKTRGQQVTLSCSPISGHRSVSWYQQTPGQGLQFLFEYFSETQRNKGNFPGRFSGRQFSNSRSEMNVSTLELGDSALYLCASSFNDRPYEQYFGPGTRLTVT.

This clone was counted only a few times. The chain couples TRBV6-6 to TRBJ2-2, with D possibly TRBD2 on 5 matching bases. Germline V gene data show CDR1 as MNHNY and CDR2 as SVGAGI (reference sequence). Trimming took off 7 bases at V and 0 bases at J, with 12 bases between the two ends. CDR3 length equals 15 residues. This CDR3 is CASNTAGANTGELFF. The CDR3 DNA follows: TGTGCCAGCAATACCGCCGGGGCGAACACCGGGGAGCTGTTTTTT.

This clone turned up a few times. The V gene is TRBV5-1, the J gene TRBJ1-2; 11 bases agree with TRBD1. The CDR3 length is 15 residues. The germline gives CDR1 SGHRS, CDR2 YFSETQ. The V and J ends lost 3 bases and 7 bases, in that order; junction bases with no gene match: 8. The DNA for the CDR3 is TGCGCCAGCAGCTCTTCAGGACAGGGGGCAATTGGCTACACCTTC. This codes for CASSSSGQGAIGYTF.

Only a few counts were recorded for this clone. The chain recombines TRBV7-2 with TRBJ2-5, with 7 nucleotides matching TRBD2. Trimming removed 3 bases from V and 4 bases from J; junction bases left unmatched: 8. Looked up from germline, CDR1 is SGHTA and CDR2 is FQGNSA. The CDR3 extends over 15 amino acids. Here the CDR3 DNA reads TGTGCCAGCAGCTTGGCACAACTAGCGCGAGAGACCCAGTACTTC. Translation: CASSLAQLARETQYF.

This clone was observed a few times. The V gene is TRBV28, the J gene TRBJ2-7, with D perhaps being TRBD1 or TRBD2 (6 bases each). The V end lost 7 bases, the J end lost 7 bases, and 23 bases lay between the germline ends. The CDR3 consists of 15 residues. CDR1 is MDHEN, CDR2 SYDVKM, per germline. The CDR3 DNA is TGTGCCAGCATCTCTAACCTCAGGGGACTGGGGGAGCAGTACTTC. The encoded protein is CASISNLRGLGEQYF.

This clone was counted a few times. The chain combines TRBV30 with TRBJ2-5; 7 nucleotides match TRBD1. V lost 2 bases to trimming and J lost 4 bases; unmatched junction nucleotides: 7. CDR3 length equals 14 residues. Germline V CDR1 and CDR2: GTSNPN, SVGIG (reference sequence). CDR3 loop: CAWSSRSGGETQYF. DNA for the CDR3: TGTGCCTGGAGTTCGCGATCAGGGGGAGAGACCCAGTACTTC.